Listed here are 17 T cell receptor beta chains from one sample, sequenced in a study of graft-versus-host responses after intestinal transplantation. No antigen has been assigned to these receptors. Profiled with immunoSEQ multiplex PCR; TCRdb holds only in-frame clones, not every one. The table lists roughly 100,000 clones, more than 75% of them singletons, with approximately 0.97% in the top ten. The sequenced sample was unstimulated CD4+ T cells sorted from spleen or lymph node cells, obtained before intestinal transplant. The receptors here all came from a human donor who received an intestinal transplant.

The chain is built from TRBV7-3 and TRBJ2-3; TRBD1 or TRBD2 may be the D gene (5 bases each). The CDR3 has 16 amino acids. V lost 4 bases to trimming and J lost 3 bases, with 17 bases between them. The germline V gene encodes CDR1 SGHTA and CDR2 FQGTGA. The CDR3 coding sequence is TGTGCCAGCAGCTCTCCCCACCCGGGGCTTACAGATACGCAGTATTTT. Translating it yields CASSSPHPGLTDTQYF. Full variable domain (remainder filled in from reference TRBV7-3 and TRBJ2-3): GAGVSQTPSNKVTEKGKYVELRCDPISGHTALYWYRQSLGQGPEFLIYFQGTGAADDSGLPNDRFFAVRPEGSVSTLKIQRTERGDSAVYLCASSSPHPGLTDTQYFGPGTRLTVL.

The rearrangement links TRBV30 to TRBJ1-2; D unresolved. The V gene lost 0 bases and the J gene lost 2 bases, with 4 bases spanning the gap. Germline V lookup: CDR1 GTSNPN, CDR2 SVGIG (reference sequence). This CDR3 is 12 amino acids long. CDR3 protein: CAWSVLNYGYTF. CDR3 sequence (DNA): TGTGCCTGGAGTGTACTGAACTATGGCTACACCTTC.

The chain combines TRBV6-1 with TRBJ2-7; 11 bases are shared with TRBD1. J gave up 2 bases and V 6 bases, and 0 bases lay outside the gene matches. Germline CDR1 and CDR2: MNHNS and SASEGT. There are 13 residues in the CDR3. The CDR3 DNA follows: TGTGCCAGCAGGGACAGGGGGCCCTACGAGCAGTACTTC. Protein product: CASRDRGPYEQYF.

The rearrangement uses TRBV27 and TRBJ2-7, with 11 positions matching TRBD1. CDR3 length equals 15 residues. Trimming removed 6 bases from V and 4 bases from J; junction bases left unmatched: 8. Germline V gene sequence: CDR1 MNHEY, CDR2 SMNVEV (reference sequence). CDR3 sequence reads: CASRRTGGFSYEQYF. The CDR3 DNA reads as TGTGCCAGCAGGAGGACAGGGGGCTTCTCTTACGAGCAGTACTTC.

The chain combines TRBV12-5 with TRBJ2-7; the match to TRBD1 covers 7 bases. The germline V gene has CDR1 LGHNT and CDR2 FRNRAP. Unmatched junction bases numbered 23, after V lost 2 bases and J lost 10 bases. There are 18 residues in the CDR3. The CDR3 DNA is TGTGCTAGTGGTTTGTTTTTTTTCGGACAGGATCAGAGGGAGAGCCAGTACTTC. As protein: CASGLFFFGQDQRESQYF.

In its sample, this clone was seen a few times. This chain links TRBV10-2 with TRBJ2-1, with 10 bases matching TRBD2. The germline CDR1 and CDR2 sequences are WSHSY and SAAADI. Trimming at V came to 5 bases and at J to 5 bases, leaving 6 bases not matched to a gene. The CDR3 is 15 amino acids. The CDR3 nucleotides are TGCGCCAGCAGTCTAGCGGGGGCCAGTAACAATGAGCAGTTCTTC. Translated: CASSLAGASNNEQFF.

The chain employs TRBV2 and TRBJ2-5; 8 bases align to TRBD2. This CDR3 has 15 amino acids. CDR1 is SNHLY and CDR2 is FYNNEI in the germline V gene. V was clipped by 1 base and J by 5 bases; unmatched bases: 6. The CDR3: CASSEDNSGVETQYF. The DNA of the CDR3 is TGTGCCAGCAGTGAAGATAATAGCGGGGTTGAGACCCAGTACTTC.

V usage is TRBV28 and J usage is TRBJ2-3; 10 bases are shared with TRBD1. The CDR3 length is 17 residues. The germline V gene has CDR1 MDHEN and CDR2 SYDVKM. Trimming took 1 base from V and 6 from J; bases not matched to a gene: 10. CDR3 sequence reads: CASSLYRTGGRLDTQYF. CDR3 coding DNA: TGTGCCAGCAGTTTATACAGGACAGGGGGTAGGTTGGATACGCAGTATTTT.

This clone appeared a single time. The chain joins TRBV30 to TRBJ1-1; 12 bases are shared with TRBD1. In germline, CDR1 is GTSNPN, CDR2 SVGIG (reference sequence). Trimming took 8 bases from V and 5 from J; bases not matched to a gene: 9. The CDR3 is made up of 14 amino acids. The CDR3 sequence is CAGGTGGAGTEAFF. CDR3 DNA: TGTGCCGGAGGGACAGGGGGCGCGGGGACTGAAGCTTTCTTT.

This clone was observed a handful of times. The sample carries other DNA sequences with the same CDR3. The DNA for the CDR3 is TGTGCCAGCAGCTTTAGGGGGGGCCTGAACACCGGGGAGCTGTTTTTT. Protein sequence: CASSFRGGLNTGELFF. This chain connects TRBV9 to TRBJ2-2, with D possibly being TRBD2 (7 bases). V dropped 4 bases and J dropped 1 base, with 14 bases sitting between them. CDR3 size: 16 residues. CDR1 and CDR2 from the germline V gene are SGDLS and YYNGEE.

V is TRBV18 and J is TRBJ2-3; 9 bases agree with TRBD1. This CDR3 has 16 residues. The germline V gene has CDR1 KGHSH and CDR2 LQKENI. V trimming: 1 base; J trimming: 1 base; junction bases outside the gene matches: 3. The CDR3 spells CASSPQRDRGTDTQYF. The CDR3 DNA is TGTGCCAGCTCACCACAACGGGACAGGGGCACAGATACGCAGTATTTT.

The rearrangement uses TRBV27 and TRBJ2-5; no definite D call. From germline, CDR1 is MNHEY and CDR2 SMNVEV (reference sequence). Trimming shortened V by 8 bases and J by 2 bases, and 12 bases separated the two germline ends. CDR3 length: 13 amino acids. In DNA, the CDR3 is TGTGCCAGCGGTGGGGTCGGGCAAGAGACCCAGTACTTC. Translated: CASGGVGQETQYF.

This chain uses TRBV6-5 with TRBJ2-2; D is unclear. V was cut by 6 bases and J by 5 bases, with 13 bases left in between. The CDR3 totals 14 residues. Germline V gives CDR1 MNHEY, CDR2 SVGAGI. CDR3 amino acids: CASRLATKTGELFF. CDR3 bases: TGTGCCAGCAGACTCGCTACTAAGACCGGGGAGCTGTTTTTT.

The chain uses TRBV7-3 and TRBJ2-3; TRBD2 aligns across 11 bases. Trimming took 6 bases from V and 0 from J; bases not matched to a gene: 14. The germline V gene has CDR1 SGHTA and CDR2 FQGTGA. This CDR3 has 19 residues. CDR3 sequence reads: CASRPTGTSGWLSTDTQYF. CDR3 bases: TGTGCCAGCAGGCCAACCGGGACTAGCGGATGGCTTAGCACAGATACGCAGTATTTT.

The gene calls are TRBV27 and TRBJ2-1, with TRBD2 matching over 9 bases. The CDR3 is 16 residues long. From germline, CDR1 is MNHEY and CDR2 SMNVEV (reference sequence). V lost 2 bases to trimming and J lost 3 bases; unmatched junction nucleotides: 5. The CDR3 spells CASSLEGLALYNEQFF. The CDR3 nucleotides read TGTGCCAGCAGTTTAGAAGGACTAGCGCTCTACAATGAGCAGTTCTTC.

The genes are TRBV15 and TRBJ1-2; D is perhaps TRBD1 (5 bases). CDR1 and CDR2 from the germline V gene are LNHNV and YYDKDF (reference sequence). The CDR3 is 15 amino acids. V gave up 0 bases and J gave up 9 bases, with 17 bases separating them. The CDR3, as DNA: TGTGCCACCAGCAGAGATCGGGGGACGGGTGGGCGCTACACCTTC. Translated, it gives CATSRDRGTGGRYTF.

The chain couples TRBV4-1 to TRBJ2-5; no clear D gene. Germline assignment: CDR1 MGHRA and CDR2 YSYEKL. Trimming pared 0 bases from V and 1 base from J, leaving 6 bases between. The CDR3 sequence is 14 residues long. CDR3 bases: TGCGCCAGCAGCCAAGAAGGTTTCCAAGAGACCCAGTACTTC. It yields the protein CASSQEGFQETQYF.